This T cell receptor (beta chain) comes out of a study of shared clonotypes between healthy human individuals. General study findings and limits: Naive CD4 clonotypes were shared across a handful of donors at roughly 5.3%.

In the case of this clone: What it recognizes is unknown.

The table came from immunoSEQ multiplex PCR; TCRdb's copy has only in-frame clones and leaves some out. The repertoire holds about 330,000 clones, with roughly 84% as singletons. The sequenced material came from memory CD8+ T cells sorted from blood. Subset specified: CD45RO+ cells pooled with CCR7-negative TemRA cells. This TCR derives from a man in his late teens or twenties in good health.

The CDR3 region is CASNEGDYYGYTF. CDR3 DNA sequence: TGTGCCAGCAACGAGGGGGACTACTATGGCTACACCTTC. This chain uses TRBV28 with TRBJ1-2, with D tentatively TRBD1 (6 bases). CDR1 and CDR2 from the germline V gene are MDHEN and SYDVKM. V was trimmed by 7 bases and J by 3 bases, leaving 12 bases between them. The CDR3 is 13 residues long.